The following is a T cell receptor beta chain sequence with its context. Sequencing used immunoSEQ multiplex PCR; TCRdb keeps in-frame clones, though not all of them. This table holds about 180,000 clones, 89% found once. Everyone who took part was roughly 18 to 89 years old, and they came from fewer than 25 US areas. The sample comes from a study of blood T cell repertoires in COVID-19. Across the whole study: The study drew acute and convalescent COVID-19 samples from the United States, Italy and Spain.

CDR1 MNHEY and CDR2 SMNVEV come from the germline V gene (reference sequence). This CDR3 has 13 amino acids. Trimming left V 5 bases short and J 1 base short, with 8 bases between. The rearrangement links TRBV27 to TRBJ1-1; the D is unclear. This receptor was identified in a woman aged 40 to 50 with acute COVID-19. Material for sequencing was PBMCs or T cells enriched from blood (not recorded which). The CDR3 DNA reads TGTGCCAGCAGTCATCTAGGGAACACTGAAGCTTTCTTT. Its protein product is CASSHLGNTEAFF.